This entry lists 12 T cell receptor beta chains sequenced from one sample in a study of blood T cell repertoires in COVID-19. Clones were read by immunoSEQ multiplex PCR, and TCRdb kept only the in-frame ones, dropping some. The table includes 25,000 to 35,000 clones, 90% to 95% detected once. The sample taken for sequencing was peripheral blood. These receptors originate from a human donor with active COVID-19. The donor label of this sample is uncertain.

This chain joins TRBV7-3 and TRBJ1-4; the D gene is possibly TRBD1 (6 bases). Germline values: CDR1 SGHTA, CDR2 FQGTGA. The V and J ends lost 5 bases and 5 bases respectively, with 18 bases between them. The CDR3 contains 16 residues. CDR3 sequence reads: CASSLLHREENEKLFF. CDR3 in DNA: TGTGCCAGCAGCCTTCTCCACAGGGAAGAGAATGAAAAACTGTTTTTT.

The CDR3 DNA reads as TGTGCCTGGAGGAGTATGGGGGGTTTCTCAGGAAACACCATATATTTT. Translated: CAWRSMGGFSGNTIYF. The J gene is TRBJ1-3, the V gene TRBV30; weak D call: TRBD1 (5 bases). The germline V and J ends were trimmed by 3 bases and 4 bases, with 19 bases remaining between them. This CDR3 spans 16 amino acids. Germline CDR1 is GTSNPN and CDR2 is SVGIG (reference sequence).

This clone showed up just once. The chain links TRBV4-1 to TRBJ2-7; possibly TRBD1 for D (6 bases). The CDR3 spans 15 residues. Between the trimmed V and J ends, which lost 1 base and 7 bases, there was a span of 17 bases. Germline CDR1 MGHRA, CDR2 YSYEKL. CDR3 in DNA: TGCGCCAGCAGCCAAGTTGAGGGGGATCCTCGGGAGCAGTACTTC. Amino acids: CASSQVEGDPREQYF.

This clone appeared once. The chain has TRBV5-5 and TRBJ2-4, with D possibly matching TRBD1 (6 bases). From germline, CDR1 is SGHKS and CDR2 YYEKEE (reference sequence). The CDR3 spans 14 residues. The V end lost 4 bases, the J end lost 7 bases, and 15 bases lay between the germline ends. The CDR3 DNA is TGTGCCAGCAGCCCCGGGCCGGGACATAACATTCAGTACTTC. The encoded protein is CASSPGPGHNIQYF.

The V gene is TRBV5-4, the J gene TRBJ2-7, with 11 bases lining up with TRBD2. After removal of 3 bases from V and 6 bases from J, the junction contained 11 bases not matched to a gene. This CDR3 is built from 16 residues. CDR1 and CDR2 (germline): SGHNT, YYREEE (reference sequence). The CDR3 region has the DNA TGTGCCAGCAGCTCCGGGACTAGCGGAATACGCACCGAGCAGTACTTC. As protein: CASSSGTSGIRTEQYF.

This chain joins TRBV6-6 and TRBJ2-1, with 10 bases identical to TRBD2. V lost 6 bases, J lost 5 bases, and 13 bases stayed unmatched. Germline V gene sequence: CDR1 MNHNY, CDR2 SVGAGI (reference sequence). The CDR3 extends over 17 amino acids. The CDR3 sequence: CASSRVSSGRSNNEQFF. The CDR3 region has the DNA TGTGCCAGCAGCCGAGTTTCTAGCGGGAGAAGCAACAATGAGCAGTTCTTC.

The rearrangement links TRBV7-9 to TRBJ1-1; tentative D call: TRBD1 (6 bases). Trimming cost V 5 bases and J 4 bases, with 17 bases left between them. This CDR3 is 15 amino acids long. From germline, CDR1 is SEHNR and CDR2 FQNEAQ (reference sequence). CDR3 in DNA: TGTGCCAGCAGCGAGCCGGTCGCAGGGGTCACTGAAGCTTTCTTT. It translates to CASSEPVAGVTEAFF.

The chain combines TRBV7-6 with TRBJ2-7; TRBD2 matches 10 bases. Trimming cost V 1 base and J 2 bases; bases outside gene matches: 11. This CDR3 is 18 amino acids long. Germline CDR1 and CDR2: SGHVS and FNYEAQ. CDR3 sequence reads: CASSLEGNSGGFTYEQYF. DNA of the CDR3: TGTGCCAGCAGCTTAGAAGGGAATAGCGGGGGGTTTACCTACGAGCAGTACTTC.

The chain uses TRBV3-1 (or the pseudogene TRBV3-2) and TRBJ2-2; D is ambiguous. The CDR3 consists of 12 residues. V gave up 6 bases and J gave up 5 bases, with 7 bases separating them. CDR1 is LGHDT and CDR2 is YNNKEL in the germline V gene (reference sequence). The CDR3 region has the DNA TGTGCCAGCAGTCCCAATACCGGGGAGCTGTTTTTT. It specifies CASSPNTGELFF.

The CDR3 loop is CASSDRVNTGELFF. The CDR3 DNA reads TGTGCCAGCAGTGACAGGGTGAACACCGGGGAGCTGTTTTTT. The genes are TRBV6-1 and TRBJ2-2; TRBD1 is a possible D gene (5 bases). This CDR3 has 14 residues. V was cut by 3 bases and J by 1 base, with 6 bases left in between. Germline CDR1 is MNHNS and CDR2 is SASEGT.

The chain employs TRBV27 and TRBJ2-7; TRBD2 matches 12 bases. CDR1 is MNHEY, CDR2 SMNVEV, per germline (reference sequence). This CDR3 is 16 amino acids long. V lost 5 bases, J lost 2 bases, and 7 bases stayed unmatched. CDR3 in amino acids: CASSLRTSGITYEQYF. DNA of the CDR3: TGTGCCAGCAGTCTCCGGACTAGCGGGATTACCTACGAGCAGTACTTC.

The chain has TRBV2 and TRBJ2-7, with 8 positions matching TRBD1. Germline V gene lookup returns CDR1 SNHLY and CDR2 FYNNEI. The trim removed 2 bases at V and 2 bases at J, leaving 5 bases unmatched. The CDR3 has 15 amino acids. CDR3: CASSESGQVAYEQYF. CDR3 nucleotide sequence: TGTGCCAGCAGTGAATCGGGACAGGTCGCCTACGAGCAGTACTTC.